The text below deals with one T cell receptor (beta chain). Repertoires were generated with immunoSEQ multiplex PCR, while TCRdb's copy carries only in-frame clones and drops some. The sample has 250,000 or so clones, approximately 90% seen once. Membership in each cohort depended on participant-reported clinical history. CDR1 and CDR2 (germline): SEHNR, FQNEAQ (reference sequence). This CDR3 contains 13 residues. V was cut by 6 bases and J by 5 bases, with 10 bases left in between. This specimen comes from a study of blood T cell repertoires in COVID-19. Across the study: The analysed material was cDNA or gDNA that came from T cells, B-cell-depleted T cells, or PBMCs.

The sequence came from a human donor in a cohort exposed to, infected with or recovered from COVID-19 (not recorded which). The donor label of this sample is uncertain. The chain uses TRBV7-9 and TRBJ2-2; D might be TRBD2 (5 bases). Sequences were obtained from PBMCs or T cells enriched from blood (not recorded which). This chain's CDR3 is CASRSTGTGELFF. The CDR3 DNA reads TGTGCCAGCAGGTCGACGGGGACCGGGGAGCTGTTTTTT.